One sample yielded the 29 T cell receptor beta chains listed below, sequenced in a study of post-analysis software for immune sequencing data. Tagging with unique molecular identifiers was a feature of the TCR beta cDNA libraries. A single record per CDR3 protein comes from TCRdb applying MiXCR to the PCR reads. This table holds some 450,000 distinct CDR3 sequences, 45% found once. The study, taken as a whole, reports: TRBV segments more frequent in patients than in controls numbered roughly 5 and included TRBV5-6, TRBV5-1 and TRBV20-1.

No antigen is known for these receptors. Sequencing was carried out using blood. These receptors originate from a girl between 10 and 17 years old with multiple sclerosis.

The chain recombines TRBV4-1 with TRBJ2-5; TRBD2 aligns across 8 bases. The end of the DNA is better explained by TRBJ2-7, so the J call may be wrong. This CDR3 has 14 residues. Germline CDR1 MGHRA, CDR2 YSYEKL. CDR3 region: CASSQVGLATEQYF. In DNA, the CDR3 is TGCGCCAGCAGCCAGGTAGGACTAGCAACCGAGCAGTACTTC.

This chain joins TRBV12-3 or TRBV12-4 and TRBJ2-5; 7 bases fit TRBD1. V lost 6 bases to trimming and J lost 1 base; unmatched junction nucleotides: 11. The CDR3 runs 16 residues. CDR3 nucleotide sequence: TGTGCCAGCAGCCCCACAGGGGTGGGGAGCCAAGAGACCCAGTACTTC. This encodes CASSPTGVGSQETQYF.

This sequence joins TRBV6-2 or TRBV6-3 and TRBJ2-1; 9 positions match TRBD1. CDR3 size: 19 residues. V trimming: 7 bases; J trimming: 9 bases; junction bases outside the gene matches: 25. From germline, CDR1 is MNHEY and CDR2 SVGEGT. This chain's CDR3 is CASNIDRDREEQFGTEQFF. The CDR3 DNA reads as TGTGCCAGCAACATAGACCGGGACAGGGAGGAACAATTTGGAACTGAGCAGTTCTTC.

The chain joins TRBV5-1 to TRBJ2-1, with 11 bases aligning to TRBD2. The germline gives CDR1 SGHRS, CDR2 YFSETQ. The CDR3 loop spans 19 amino acids. The V segment lost 1 base and the J segment 8 bases; nucleotides outside the gene matches: 17. The CDR3 DNA reads as TGCGCCAGCAGCTTGTTCGGCCCCCCAATACTAGCGGGAGAGGATGAGCAGTTCTTC. This sequence encodes CASSLFGPPILAGEDEQFF.

V is TRBV7-3 and J is TRBJ2-1; either TRBD1 or TRBD2 may fit D (5 bases each). The V end lost 6 bases, the J end lost 4 bases, and 13 bases lay between the germline ends. CDR3 length: 14 amino acids. Germline V CDR1 and CDR2: SGHTA, FQGTGA. CDR3 nucleotide sequence: TGTGCCAGCAGTACCCGGGACGGTTACAATGAGCAGTTCTTC. Translated: CASSTRDGYNEQFF.

The chain recombines TRBV20-1 with TRBJ2-1; D gene ambiguous. Trimming stripped 5 bases from V and 0 bases from J, with 11 bases between. The CDR3 length is 14 residues. Germline V CDR1 and CDR2: DFQATT, SNEGSKA (reference sequence). The CDR3 DNA follows: TGCAGTGCTGCCCTCGGGCCCTCCTACAATGAGCAGTTCTTC. It yields the protein CSAALGPSYNEQFF.

The genes are TRBV4-3 and TRBJ2-2, with D perhaps TRBD1 or TRBD2 (5 bases each). Trimming shortened V by 1 base and J by 7 bases, and 13 bases separated the two germline ends. The CDR3 extends over 15 amino acids. Germline loops: CDR1 LGHNA, CDR2 YSLEER. The CDR3 here is CASSQGLGPNGELFF. The CDR3 nucleotides are TGCGCCAGCAGCCAAGGACTGGGACCCAACGGGGAGCTGTTTTTT.

The chain carries TRBV29-1 and TRBJ2-7; 9 bases are shared with TRBD2. Germline lookup yields CDR1 SQVTM and CDR2 ANQGSEA. After removal of 5 bases from V and 4 bases from J, the junction contained 9 bases not matched to a gene. This CDR3 has 14 residues. The CDR3 sequence: CSVLLAGMTYEQYF. The CDR3 DNA sequence: TGCAGCGTTCTGCTAGCGGGAATGACGTACGAGCAGTACTTC.

The V call is TRBV19, the J call TRBJ2-3, with TRBD2 identical over 12 bases. V trimming: 5 bases; J trimming: 4 bases; junction bases outside the gene matches: 7. Germline V gene lookup returns CDR1 LNHDA and CDR2 SQIVND (reference sequence). The CDR3 is 16 amino acids. Written as DNA, the CDR3 is TGTGCCAGTAGTCCCAGGACTAGCGGGAAGTCAGATACGCAGTATTTT. It yields the protein CASSPRTSGKSDTQYF.

J is TRBJ2-4 and V is TRBV6-1, with D possibly matching TRBD2 (5 bases). CDR3 length: 15 residues. CDR1 is MNHNS and CDR2 is SASEGT in the germline V gene. With 8 bases removed from V and 7 bases from J, the gap between germline ends came to 21 bases. CDR3 in DNA: TGTGCCAGCGCCCCCCACGGGGAAGGTTTTAACATTCAGTACTTC. Protein: CASAPHGEGFNIQYF.

In this sample, this clonotype turned up a few times. The chain uses TRBV14 and TRBJ1-5; no firm D call. The V end lost 5 bases, the J end lost 7 bases, and 9 bases lay between the germline ends. Germline V gene sequence: CDR1 SGHDN, CDR2 FVKESK. The CDR3 has 12 amino acids. Here the CDR3 reads CASSYIGQPQHF. CDR3 in DNA: TGTGCCAGCAGCTACATTGGGCAGCCCCAGCATTTT.

The rearrangement uses TRBV5-1 and TRBJ2-3; D tentatively fits TRBD1 or TRBD2 (5 bases each). The germline CDR1 and CDR2 sequences are SGHRS and YFSETQ. The CDR3 is made up of 16 amino acids. V was trimmed by 3 bases and J by 6 bases, leaving 20 bases between them. The CDR3 reads CASSSGTGTGLDTQYF. The CDR3 DNA is TGCGCCAGCAGCTCGGGGACCGGGACGGGGTTGGATACGCAGTATTTT. The variable domain in full, with the rest retrieved from reference TRBV5-1 and TRBJ2-3, is KAGVTQTPRYLIKTRGQQVTLSCSPISGHRSVSWYQQTPGQGLQFLFEYFSETQRNKGNFPGRFSGRQFSNSRSEMNVSTLELGDSALYLCASSSGTGTGLDTQYFGPGTRLTVL.

The rearrangement uses TRBV3-1 and TRBJ2-7; 8 bases line up with TRBD2. The J segment lost 0 bases and the V segment lost 1 base, leaving 5 bases of the junction unmatched. The germline V gene encodes CDR1 LGHDT and CDR2 YNNKEL (reference sequence). The CDR3 is made up of 16 amino acids. The CDR3 reads CASSQARTSLSYEQYF. The CDR3 DNA reads TGTGCCAGCAGCCAAGCCCGGACTAGCCTCTCCTACGAGCAGTACTTC.

This clonotype occurred once. V and J are TRBV7-9 and TRBJ2-5; TRBD1 is a possible D gene (6 bases). This CDR3 comprises 14 residues. V dropped 1 base and J dropped 10 bases, with 16 bases sitting between them. Germline V lookup: CDR1 SEHNR, CDR2 FQNEAQ (reference sequence). CDR3 DNA: TGTGCCAGCAGCTTAGGTCAGGGGAGTGTGGACCAGTACTTC. This translates into CASSLGQGSVDQYF.

The V call is TRBV25-1, the J call TRBJ2-5; D is perhaps TRBD2 (6 bases). Germline CDR1 MGHDK, CDR2 SYGVNS. V was pared by 4 bases and J by 5 bases, with 8 bases between. This CDR3 is 12 amino acids long. Here the CDR3 DNA reads TGTGCCAGCAGTGCCGGGGGTGAGACCCAGTACTTC. Translated, it gives CASSAGGETQYF.

The chain uses TRBV7-3 and TRBJ2-7; D is unclear. The CDR3 runs to 15 residues. Trimming left V 4 bases short and J 3 bases short, with 16 bases between. The germline V gene encodes CDR1 SGHTA and CDR2 FQGTGA. CDR3 in amino acids: CASSSAHSSLYEQYF. The CDR3 DNA sequence: TGTGCCAGCAGCTCCGCCCATAGCAGCCTCTACGAGCAGTACTTC.

The chain is built from TRBV5-1 and TRBJ2-4; D is undetermined. CDR3 size: 14 residues. V was shortened by 4 bases and J by 7 bases, with 15 bases between the two germline ends. The germline gives CDR1 SGHRS, CDR2 YFSETQ. DNA of the CDR3: TGCGCCAGCAGCGGCTTAGAATTAGGGAACATTCAGTACTTC. This sequence encodes CASSGLELGNIQYF.

Worth noting for this clonotype: Mismatch with germline at one junction end may stem from a read error. V gene TRBV12-3 or TRBV12-4 combines with J gene TRBJ1-6, with TRBD1 matching 9 bases. The CDR3 has 15 residues. The CDR3 loop reads CASSLGTGNNSPPHF. The CDR3, as DNA: TGTGCCAGCAGTTTGGGGACAGGGAATAATTCACCCCCCCACTTT.

The V call is TRBV11-3, the J call TRBJ2-1; TRBD2 matches 9 bases. The CDR3 length is 17 residues. V dropped 0 bases and J dropped 7; count of bases not matched to a gene: 10. CDR1 SGHNT and CDR2 YENEEA come from the germline V gene. CDR3 residues: CASSLESSGEVLNEQFF. CDR3 nucleotide sequence: TGTGCCAGCAGCTTAGAGTCTAGCGGGGAGGTTTTAAATGAGCAGTTCTTC.

This clonotype was counted a few times. The V gene is TRBV7-9, the J gene TRBJ2-4; TRBD2 might be the D (7 bases). The DNA end is more similar to TRBJ2-7, so the J call may be wrong. This CDR3 has 16 residues. Germline V CDR1 and CDR2: SEHNR, FQNEAQ (reference sequence). Here the CDR3 reads CASSLGGGDISYEQYF. The CDR3 nucleotides are TGTGCCAGCAGCTTAGGGGGAGGGGACATTTCCTACGAGCAGTACTTC.

The table lists this clonotype with a few counts. The chain uses TRBV12-3 or TRBV12-4 and TRBJ2-7; D perhaps matches TRBD1 (6 bases). The length of the CDR3 is 13 residues. Trimming cost V 6 bases and J 5 bases, with 14 bases left between them. The CDR3 nucleotides read TGTGCCAGCAGGGTACAGGACAGCCACGAGCAGTACTTC. Translating gives CASRVQDSHEQYF.

V and J are TRBV12-3 or TRBV12-4 and TRBJ2-3; D may be TRBD2 (6 bases). The CDR3 covers 16 residues. V was cut by 6 bases and J by 1 base, with 17 bases left in between. CDR3 protein: CASSLRAGRGTDTQYF. The CDR3 region has the DNA TGTGCCAGCAGCCTGAGGGCGGGAAGAGGCACAGATACGCAGTATTTT.

The V and J genes are TRBV7-2 and TRBJ2-4, with a weak D call TRBD2 (6 bases). The end of the DNA aligns better with TRBJ2-5, so the J call may be wrong. The V gene's germline CDR1 is SGHTA and CDR2 FQGNSA. This CDR3 comprises 14 residues. The CDR3 here is CASMNRGIRETQYF. Here the CDR3 DNA reads TGTGCCAGTATGAACCGGGGGATTCGGGAGACCCAGTACTTC.

In this sample, this clonotype turned up a few times. CDR3 DNA sequence: TGTGCCAGCTCACCAACCGGACAGGGAAACATTCAGTACTTC. Translation: CASSPTGQGNIQYF. This chain links TRBV18 with TRBJ2-4; 8 nucleotides line up with TRBD1. V shed 2 bases and J 6 bases; nucleotides not matched to a gene: 3. The germline V gene has CDR1 KGHSH and CDR2 LQKENI. CDR3 length: 14 amino acids.

The rearrangement joins TRBV11-2 to TRBJ1-1; no reliable D call. The V gene lost 3 bases and the J gene lost 0 bases, with 11 bases spanning the gap. Germline V lookup: CDR1 SGHAT, CDR2 FQNNGV. CDR3 length equals 15 residues. CDR3 nucleotide sequence: TGTGCCAGCAGCTTGGGATTAGGAGTGAACACTGAAGCTTTCTTT. Translated: CASSLGLGVNTEAFF. The complete variable domain, with remaining parts taken from reference TRBV11-2 and TRBJ1-1, reads EAGVAQSPRYKIIEKRQSVAFWCNPISGHATLYWYQQILGQGPKLLIQFQNNGVVDDSQLPKDRFSAERLKGVDSTLKIQPAKLEDSAVYLCASSLGLGVNTEAFFGQGTRLTVV.

The chain combines TRBV7-2 with TRBJ2-2; no clear D gene. Trimming removed 2 bases at V and 3 bases at J, with 7 bases between. In germline, CDR1 is SGHTA, CDR2 FQGNSA. CDR3 length: 14 amino acids. The CDR3 sequence: CASSLSLHTGELFF. The DNA for the CDR3 is TGTGCCAGCAGCTTAAGTTTGCACACCGGGGAGCTGTTTTTT.

This clonotype has a single count. This chain joins TRBV3-1 and TRBJ2-7, with D perhaps TRBD1 (6 bases). This CDR3 has 15 amino acids. The germline CDR1 and CDR2 sequences are LGHDT and YNNKEL (reference sequence). Trimming took 1 base from V and 2 from J, leaving 12 bases between them. The CDR3 loop is CASSQVGGGTYEQYF. As DNA, the CDR3 is TGTGCCAGCAGCCAAGTAGGGGGTGGGACCTACGAGCAGTACTTC.

With respect to this clonotype: An end of the junction does not agree with germline; a read error may underlie this. V is TRBV20-1 and J is TRBJ1-2; the D gene is possibly TRBD1 (5 bases). This CDR3 has 13 amino acids. Germline values: CDR1 DFQATT, CDR2 SNEGSKA (reference sequence). CDR3 amino acids: CSASAGDGYGYTF. CDR3 DNA: TGCAGTGCTAGTGCGGGGGACGGCTATGGCTACACTTTC.

This sequence joins TRBV5-1 and TRBJ2-7; TRBD1 matches 7 bases. The CDR3 spans 18 residues. V shed 2 bases and J 7 bases; nucleotides not matched to a gene: 21. CDR1 SGHRS and CDR2 YFSETQ come from the germline V gene. The chain's CDR3 is CASSLKPTGHSSYNEQYF. The CDR3 nucleotides read TGCGCCAGCAGCTTAAAACCGACAGGGCATAGCTCCTACAATGAGCAGTACTTC.